One T cell receptor (beta chain) is described in this entry. Its antigen is still unknown. Clones were read by immunoSEQ multiplex PCR, and TCRdb kept only the in-frame ones, dropping some. This table holds 60,000 or so clones, over 75% found once. This sample stems from a study of OX40 agonist ivuxolimab in advanced cancers. For the study at large: Ivuxolimab is an agonistic anti-OX40 (CD134) antibody, and patients were treated with it. Hepatocellular carcinoma, melanoma, renal cell or head and neck cancer occurred in dose-escalation patients. Notes on the study in general: Partial responders treated at 0.1-3.0 mg/kg exhibited clonal expansion among the lowest measured. The study observed clonal expansion of CD4+ and CD8+ blood T cells by week 6 at 0.1 to 3.0 mg/kg.

CDR1 and CDR2 from the germline V gene are ENHRY and SYGVKD. Trimming at V came to 4 bases and at J to 1 base, leaving 4 bases not matched to a gene. The CDR3 consists of 14 residues. The input for sequencing was CD4+ or CD8+ T cells sorted from blood, taken in a trial of the OX40 agonist ivuxolimab. The V gene is TRBV10-3, the J gene TRBJ2-7; 7 bases are shared with TRBD1. This receptor was taken from an adult with an advanced solid tumor such as melanoma, head and neck, liver or kidney cancer. The CDR3: CAISARGQSYEQYF. The CDR3 DNA is TGTGCCATCAGTGCTCGGGGACAGTCCTACGAGCAGTACTTC.